These 21 T cell receptor beta chains share one sample of origin, sequenced in a study of T cell responses to AZD1222 COVID-19 vaccine. Data came from immunoSEQ multiplex PCR; TCRdb stores just in-frame clones and leaves some out. Of about 93,000 clones in the sample, 80% to 90% are singletons; the top ten hold approximately 15%. The sequences come from peripheral blood, collected on day 0 of AZD1222 vaccination. Receptor source: an adult in good health.

The chain has TRBV24-1 and TRBJ2-3; 11 bases are shared with TRBD1. Germline CDR1 reads KGHDR; CDR2 reads SFDVKD. V was pared by 5 bases and J by 2 bases, with 2 bases of the junction left unmatched. The CDR3 sequence is 15 residues long. CDR3 loop: CATSGTGGDTDTQYF. For the CDR3, the DNA is TGTGCCACCAGTGGGACAGGGGGCGACACAGATACGCAGTATTTT.

V usage is TRBV12-3 or TRBV12-4 and J usage is TRBJ1-2, with 11 positions matching TRBD1. This CDR3 spans 13 amino acids. Trimming cost V 3 bases and J 11 bases; bases outside gene matches: 5. The CDR3, as DNA: TGTGCCAGCAGTTTTCGGACAGGGGGCGGATACACCTTC. It yields the protein CASSFRTGGGYTF.

The gene calls are TRBV9 and TRBJ2-1; a weak D match, TRBD2 (6 bases). V was clipped by 2 bases and J by 6 bases, with 15 bases between them. The CDR3 runs 15 residues. The germline CDR1 and CDR2 sequences are SGDLS and YYNGEE. The DNA of the CDR3 is TGTGCCAGCAGCGTCGGGAGCGAAGCCTTCAATGAGCAGTTCTTC. It codes for CASSVGSEAFNEQFF. Looking up the rest from reference TRBV9 and TRBJ2-1 gives the full variable domain: DSGVTQTPKHLITATGQRVTLRCSPRSGDLSVYWYQQSLDQGLQFLIQYYNGEERAKGNILERFSAQQFPDLHSELNLSSLELGDSALYFCASSVGSEAFNEQFFGPGTRLTVL.

The chain joins TRBV19 to TRBJ2-3, with 7 bases lining up with TRBD1. Germline V gene sequence: CDR1 LNHDA, CDR2 SQIVND (reference sequence). The length of the CDR3 is 16 residues. Unmatched junction bases numbered 10, after V lost 7 bases and J lost 0 bases. The CDR3 sequence: CASKTRDRGSTDTQYF. The CDR3 nucleotides are TGTGCCAGTAAAACTCGGGACAGAGGAAGCACAGATACGCAGTATTTT.

The rearrangement joins TRBV11-3 to TRBJ2-4, with a tentative D call TRBD1 (6 bases). CDR3 length equals 17 residues. V lost 1 base to trimming and J lost 2 bases, with 15 bases between them. Germline V gene sequence: CDR1 SGHNT, CDR2 YENEEA. CDR3 sequence: CASSLGSDSKTKNIQYF. Written as DNA, the CDR3 is TGTGCCAGCAGCTTAGGTTCGGACAGTAAGACCAAAAACATTCAGTACTTC.

The rearrangement links TRBV7-3 to TRBJ2-3; 9 bases map to TRBD2. Germline trimming cut 1 base from V and 6 bases from J; bases unmatched to any gene: 5. CDR3 length equals 15 residues. CDR1 is SGHTA, CDR2 FQGTGA, per germline. The CDR3 nucleotides are TGTGCCAGCAGCTTAAAGCTAGCGGGATCTGATACGCAGTATTTT. Protein sequence: CASSLKLAGSDTQYF.

V is TRBV4-2 and J is TRBJ2-3; TRBD2 matches 11 bases. With V trimmed by 4 bases and J by 5 bases, 8 bases remained unmatched. In germline, CDR1 is LGHNA, CDR2 YNFKEQ. This CDR3 has 16 residues. CDR3 region: CASSRGTSGMGDTQYF. CDR3 nucleotide sequence: TGTGCCAGCAGCCGAGGGACTAGCGGCATGGGAGATACGCAGTATTTT.

For the CDR3, the DNA is TGCGCCAGCAGGGGGGCGGTCGGCACAGATACGCAGTATTTT. It codes for CASRGAVGTDTQYF. This chain links TRBV5-1 with TRBJ2-3; D is possibly TRBD1 (6 bases). The V gene's germline CDR1 is SGHRS and CDR2 YFSETQ. Trimming removed 5 bases from V and 1 base from J, with 11 bases in between. This CDR3 spans 14 amino acids.

V is TRBV19 and J is TRBJ2-1, with D perhaps matching TRBD2 (5 bases). The CDR3 extends over 15 amino acids. V lost 3 bases to trimming and J lost 5 bases, with 14 bases between them. CDR1 and CDR2 from the germline V gene are LNHDA and SQIVND (reference sequence). For the CDR3, the DNA is TGTGCCAGTAGTATTATCCGCGGGCCCCACAATGAGCAGTTCTTC. This sequence encodes CASSIIRGPHNEQFF.

As to this clone: At one boundary the junction diverges from the germline segment, which might be a read error. The chain has TRBV6-6 and TRBJ2-2, with 10 bases fitting TRBD1. Germline V lookup: CDR1 MNHNY, CDR2 SVGAGI (reference sequence). The CDR3 covers 16 residues. CDR3 nucleotides: TGTGCCAGCAGTCACTCGACAGGGGGCCTGGCCGGGGAGCTGTTTTTT. It specifies CASSHSTGGLAGELFF.

The rearrangement joins TRBV7-6 to TRBJ1-4, with D perhaps matching TRBD1 (6 bases). This CDR3 spans 16 amino acids. Germline loops: CDR1 SGHVS, CDR2 FNYEAQ. V lost 3 bases and J lost 6, with 17 bases in between. CDR3 sequence (DNA): TGTGCCAGCAGCTTGTCAGGCGGGGGCCCGTATGAAAAACTGTTTTTT. Protein: CASSLSGGGPYEKLFF.

J is TRBJ2-2 and V is TRBV19, with a tentative D call TRBD2 (6 bases). Trimming pared 3 bases from V and 6 bases from J, leaving 23 bases between. The germline CDR1 and CDR2 sequences are LNHDA and SQIVND (reference sequence). The CDR3 totals 18 residues. DNA of the CDR3: TGTGCCAGTAGTATGTGGCTAGCGAACCCCGCCAGCCCCGGGGAGCTGTTTTTT. Amino acids: CASSMWLANPASPGELFF.

The chain employs TRBV7-3 and TRBJ2-2; TRBD1 might be the D (5 bases). Trimming took 5 bases from V and 0 from J, leaving 7 bases between them. Germline lookup yields CDR1 SGHTA and CDR2 FQGTGA. The CDR3 extends over 14 amino acids. The CDR3 loop is CASSPGPNTGELFF. The CDR3 DNA sequence: TGTGCCAGCAGCCCAGGGCCGAACACCGGGGAGCTGTTTTTT.

This chain joins TRBV5-1 and TRBJ1-1; perhaps TRBD1 as D (6 bases). V dropped 0 bases and J dropped 0 bases, with 12 bases sitting between them. The CDR3 covers 16 residues. The germline CDR1 and CDR2 sequences are SGHRS and YFSETQ. CDR3 DNA sequence: TGCGCCAGCAGCTTGGATAAAACAGGGATGAACACTGAAGCTTTCTTT. Protein product: CASSLDKTGMNTEAFF.

The chain has TRBV2 and TRBJ2-1; 9 bases are shared with TRBD2. There are 15 residues in the CDR3. The trim removed 6 bases at V and 10 bases at J, leaving 13 bases unmatched. The germline CDR1 and CDR2 sequences are SNHLY and FYNNEI. The CDR3 DNA reads TGTGCCAGCAGGGGGTTAGGCGGGAGGGCCCTCGAGCAGTTCTTC. This translates into CASRGLGGRALEQFF.

The genes are TRBV27 and TRBJ2-7; D remains unclear. Between the trimmed V and J ends, which lost 3 bases and 3 bases, there was a span of 12 bases. The CDR3 has 14 amino acids. Germline V gene sequence: CDR1 MNHEY, CDR2 SMNVEV (reference sequence). The CDR3 bases are TGTGCCAGCAGTTTGTCAGGTCTCCTCTACGAGCAGTACTTC. Encoded protein: CASSLSGLLYEQYF.

The chain is built from TRBV28 and TRBJ2-1, with TRBD2 matching 12 bases. The germline CDR1 and CDR2 sequences are MDHEN and SYDVKM. The CDR3 contains 16 residues. The trim removed 6 bases at V and 1 base at J, leaving 4 bases unmatched. The CDR3 here is CASSQGLAGSYNEQFF. The CDR3 DNA reads TGTGCCAGCAGCCAAGGACTAGCGGGGTCCTACAATGAGCAGTTCTTC.

Here the CDR3 reads CASAFRDRAYNEQFF. CDR3 nucleotide sequence: TGTGCCAGCGCCTTCCGGGACAGGGCCTACAATGAGCAGTTCTTC. This chain connects TRBV27 to TRBJ2-1, with 9 bases matching TRBD1. The CDR3 is 15 amino acids. In germline, CDR1 is MNHEY, CDR2 SMNVEV (reference sequence). Trimming took 8 bases from V and 2 from J; bases not matched to a gene: 7.

The chain joins TRBV24-1 to TRBJ2-7, with TRBD1 matching over 12 bases. The CDR3 consists of 16 residues. CDR1 is KGHDR and CDR2 is SFDVKD in the germline V gene. With 7 bases clipped from V and 3 bases from J, the junction kept 9 bases outside the gene matches. As DNA, the CDR3 is TGTGCCACCAGGGATACCGGGACAGGGGGCAACTACGAGCAGTACTTC. It is translated as CATRDTGTGGNYEQYF.

The V call is TRBV5-1, the J call TRBJ2-5, with D hard to call. Germline CDR1 SGHRS, CDR2 YFSETQ. V was cut by 5 bases and J by 2 bases, with 7 bases left in between. The CDR3 is made up of 12 amino acids. Here the CDR3 reads CASRVGQETQYF. DNA of the CDR3: TGCGCCAGCAGGGTAGGACAAGAGACCCAGTACTTC.

This sequence joins TRBV15 and TRBJ1-5; D gene ambiguous. The V and J ends lost 0 bases and 2 bases respectively, with 14 bases between them. The CDR3 extends over 17 amino acids. Germline CDR1 reads LNHNV; CDR2 reads YYDKDF (reference sequence). The CDR3 DNA reads TGTGCCACCAGCAGAGATCCCAGGTCCCAAGGCAATCAGCCCCAGCATTTT. Amino acids: CATSRDPRSQGNQPQHF.